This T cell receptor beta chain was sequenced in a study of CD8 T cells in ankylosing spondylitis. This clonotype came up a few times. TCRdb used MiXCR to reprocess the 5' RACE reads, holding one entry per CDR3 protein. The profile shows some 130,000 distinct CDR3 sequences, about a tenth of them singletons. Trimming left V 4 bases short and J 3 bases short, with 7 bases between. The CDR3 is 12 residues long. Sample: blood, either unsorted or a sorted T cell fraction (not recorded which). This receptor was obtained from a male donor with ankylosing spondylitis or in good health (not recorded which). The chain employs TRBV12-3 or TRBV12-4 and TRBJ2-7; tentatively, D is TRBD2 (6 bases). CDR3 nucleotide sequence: TGTGCCAGCAGTTCGGACTACTACGAGCAGTACTTC. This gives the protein CASSSDYYEQYF.